The clone carrying this T cell receptor (beta chain) has just a few counts. Its antigen remains unidentified. Alopecia areata patients gave lesional scalp punch biopsies and peripheral blood samples. These data belong to a study of CD8+ T cells in alopecia areata. Background on the study: The study gave treated patients oral tofacitinib at 5 to 10 mg twice daily. It was 6 to 18 months of tofacitinib, and then there were 6 months off drug. General study results and limits: Clonality exceeded that of normal scalp in lesional scalp, most notably in alopecia totalis/universalis.

Extraction of RNA preceded its reverse transcription into cDNA, which served as the sequencing template. The repertoire was sequenced with immunoSEQ multiplex PCR; TCRdb's copy has only in-frame clones and lacks some. Of fewer than 100,000 clones detected, less than 50% appear once; the ten largest clones hold 0.7% to 0.95%. With 5 bases clipped from V and 2 bases from J, the junction kept 7 bases outside the gene matches. CDR1 and CDR2 from the germline V gene are SGHAT and FQNNGV. This CDR3 is built from 15 residues. The source material was CD4+ T cells sorted from blood. The chain couples TRBV11-2 to TRBJ2-3; TRBD1 agrees at 7 bases. The source is a human donor with alopecia areata. The CDR3 coding sequence is TGTGCCAGCAGCGCCCTGGGACAGTACACAGATACGCAGTATTTT. Translation gives CASSALGQYTDTQYF.